The following is a T cell receptor beta chain sequence with its context. This entry is derived from a study of shared clonotypes between healthy human individuals. V was pared by 7 bases and J by 4 bases, with 12 bases between. Germline V gene sequence: CDR1 LNHDA, CDR2 SQIVND (reference sequence). This CDR3 has 13 residues. Produced via immunoSEQ multiplex PCR; TCRdb's table is partial and in-frame only. This table holds 550,000 to 850,000 clones, over 65% found once. Sequencing used memory CD4+ T cells sorted from blood. Subset reported: CD45RA-negative fraction. This TCR was sampled from a woman aged 25 to 39 in good health. This chain uses TRBV19 with TRBJ2-3; D perhaps matches TRBD1 (6 bases). The CDR3 sequence: CASTGVHPDTQYF. The CDR3 DNA is TGTGCCAGTACAGGGGTCCACCCAGATACGCAGTATTTT.